These T cell receptor beta chains were read from a single sample in a study of cytomegalovirus exposure and HLA in healthy donors. The assay was immunoSEQ multiplex PCR, and TCRdb's table has in-frame clones only and misses some. This table lists about 160,000 clones. Input material: PBMCs. These receptors were collected from a woman aged 55-70 years in good health and CMV-seronegative. The CDR3 runs from the conserved cysteine through the conserved F or W. The D gene is left open where the match is weak.

J gene: TRBJ2-1; D gene: TRBD2; CDR3 length: 15; V gene: TRBV7-9; CDR3 DNA: TGTGCCAGCAGCCGAGGGACTAGCGGGATCAATGAGCAGTTCTTC; CDR3 protein: CASSRGTSGINEQFF
J gene: TRBJ2-7; D gene: TRBD1; CDR3 length: 15; V gene: TRBV4-3; CDR3 DNA: TGCGCCAGCAGCCAATCCACAGGGGCCCCAGGGGAGCAGTACTTC; CDR3 protein: CASSQSTGAPGEQYF
J gene: TRBJ2-7; D gene: NA; CDR3 length: 15; V gene: TRBV5-6; CDR3 DNA: TGTGCCAGCAGCTTGCCTAGCGCCTCTGAACACGAGCAGTACTTC; CDR3 protein: CASSLPSASEHEQYF
J gene: TRBJ1-2; D gene: NA; CDR3 length: 13; V gene: TRBV7-9; CDR3 DNA: TGTGCCAGCAGCCTCCGGGGGGACTATGGCTACACCTTC; CDR3 protein: CASSLRGDYGYTF
J gene: TRBJ2-7; D gene: TRBD1; CDR3 length: 15; V gene: TRBV6-5; CDR3 DNA: TGTGCCAGCAGTTACTATCGCCAGGGGGCCCACGAGCAGTACTTC; CDR3 protein: CASSYYRQGAHEQYF
J gene: TRBJ1-5; D gene: NA; CDR3 length: 14; V gene: TRBV6-6; CDR3 DNA: TGTGCCAGCAGTTCCTCAGACGGGTATCAGCCCCAGCATTTT; CDR3 protein: CASSSSDGYQPQHF
J gene: TRBJ1-1; D gene: TRBD1; CDR3 length: 15; V gene: TRBV10-3; CDR3 DNA: TGTGCCATCAGTGGGGTTGAGGGGGCGCGGACTGAAGCTTTCTTT; CDR3 protein: CAISGVEGARTEAFF
J gene: TRBJ2-3; D gene: NA; CDR3 length: 16; V gene: TRBV19; CDR3 DNA: TGTGCCAGTAGTCCCCTCGGGACACCCAGCACAGATACGCAGTATTTT; CDR3 protein: CASSPLGTPSTDTQYF
J gene: TRBJ2-2; D gene: TRBD2; CDR3 length: 14; V gene: TRBV19; CDR3 DNA: TGTGCCAGTACCGGCCAGCGGGAGGACGGGGAGCTGTTTTTT; CDR3 protein: CASTGQREDGELFF
J gene: TRBJ2-7; D gene: NA; CDR3 length: 13; V gene: TRBV2; CDR3 DNA: TGTGCCAGCAGAGTCTGGGGGGCCTACGAGCAGTACTTC; CDR3 protein: CASRVWGAYEQYF
J gene: TRBJ1-5; D gene: NA; CDR3 length: 14; V gene: TRBV15; CDR3 DNA: TGTGCCACCAGACTACGTGAGGGGGATCAGCCCCAGCATTTT; CDR3 protein: CATRLREGDQPQHF
J gene: TRBJ2-7; D gene: TRBD2; CDR3 length: 15; V gene: TRBV7-3; CDR3 DNA: TGTGCCAGCAGCCCCCGGGGAGGGAGGGCCTCCGAGCAGTACTTC; CDR3 protein: CASSPRGGRASEQYF
J gene: TRBJ2-7; D gene: NA; CDR3 length: 12; V gene: TRBV19; CDR3 DNA: TGTGCCAGTACTGGGGCGGACTACGAGCAGTACTTC; CDR3 protein: CASTGADYEQYF
J gene: TRBJ1-5; D gene: NA; CDR3 length: 15; V gene: TRBV15; CDR3 DNA: TGTGCCACCAGCAGAGACGGAGGGGGCAATCAGCCCCAGCATTTT; CDR3 protein: CATSRDGGGNQPQHF
J gene: TRBJ2-7; D gene: TRBD2; CDR3 length: 11; V gene: TRBV6-5; CDR3 DNA: TGCGCAGCCGGGAGGCGCGACGAGCAGTACTTC; CDR3 protein: CAAGRRDEQYF
J gene: TRBJ2-7; D gene: TRBD2; CDR3 length: 13; V gene: TRBV12-5; CDR3 DNA: TGTGCTAGTGTGGGTGGGAGCGGGAACGAGCAGTACTTC; CDR3 protein: CASVGGSGNEQYF
J gene: TRBJ1-3; D gene: NA; CDR3 length: 15; V gene: TRBV19; CDR3 DNA: TGTGCCAGTAGTGAGGATCTAGACTCTGGAAACACCATATATTTT; CDR3 protein: CASSEDLDSGNTIYF
J gene: TRBJ1-6; D gene: NA; CDR3 length: 16; V gene: TRBV5-4; CDR3 DNA: TGTGCCAGCAGCCGCGGGGGAGGGGAGGTTAATTCACCCCTCCACTTT; CDR3 protein: CASSRGGGEVNSPLHF
J gene: TRBJ2-5; D gene: TRBD2; CDR3 length: 15; V gene: TRBV9; CDR3 DNA: TGTGCCAGCAGCGTAGCTAGCGGGGCTCAAGAGACCCAGTACTTC; CDR3 protein: CASSVASGAQETQYF
J gene: TRBJ2-7; D gene: TRBD1; CDR3 length: 13; V gene: TRBV27; CDR3 DNA: TGTGCCAGCAGTTTAAGACAGGGGCTCGAGCAGTACTTC; CDR3 protein: CASSLRQGLEQYF
J gene: TRBJ2-3; D gene: NA; CDR3 length: 15; V gene: TRBV4-1; CDR3 DNA: TGCGCCAGCAGCCAAGAAGGCCTAGGCACAGATACGCAGTATTTT; CDR3 protein: CASSQEGLGTDTQYF
J gene: TRBJ1-2; D gene: NA; CDR3 length: 15; V gene: TRBV19; CDR3 DNA: TGTGCCAGTAGGCGGGGGGGAGGCTCTAACTATGGCTACACCTTC; CDR3 protein: CASRRGGGSNYGYTF
J gene: TRBJ2-1; D gene: NA; CDR3 length: 12; V gene: TRBV27; CDR3 DNA: TGTGCCAGCAGTGGGACTCTCGGTGAGCAGTTCTTC; CDR3 protein: CASSGTLGEQFF
J gene: TRBJ2-2; D gene: NA; CDR3 length: 15; V gene: TRBV5-4; CDR3 DNA: TGTGCCAGCAGCTCTGGCGGGACTCACACCGGGGAGCTGTTTTTT; CDR3 protein: CASSSGGTHTGELFF
J gene: TRBJ2-2; D gene: NA; CDR3 length: 11; V gene: TRBV29-1; CDR3 DNA: TGCAGCGGGAGGAACACCGGGGAGCTGTTTTTT; CDR3 protein: CSGRNTGELFF
J gene: TRBJ1-1; D gene: NA; CDR3 length: 13; V gene: TRBV6-5; CDR3 DNA: TGTGCCAGCAGTTACGGGGACACGGCTGACGCTTTCTTT; CDR3 protein: CASSYGDTADAFF
J gene: TRBJ1-3; D gene: NA; CDR3 length: 13; V gene: TRBV5-1; CDR3 DNA: TGCGCCAGCAGCTTGGGAGAGGGAAACACCATATATTTT; CDR3 protein: CASSLGEGNTIYF
J gene: TRBJ1-2; D gene: NA; CDR3 length: 15; V gene: TRBV7-2; CDR3 DNA: TGTGCCAGCAGCTTAGGGCCAGGCTTTAACTATGGCTACACCTTC; CDR3 protein: CASSLGPGFNYGYTF
J gene: TRBJ2-2; D gene: NA; CDR3 length: 11; V gene: TRBV20-1; CDR3 DNA: TGCAGTGCTAGGAGCACCGGGGAGCTGTTTTTT; CDR3 protein: CSARSTGELFF